This record looks at one T cell receptor (beta chain) sequence and its context. Its antigen is unidentified. Sample time point: persistent/refractory GD, antithyroid drugs over 5 years with positive TRAb. PBMCs were the source of the RNA used for TCR sequencing. With EDTA tubes as the receptacles, approximately 10 milliliters of peripheral blood were drawn. This entry belongs to a study of regulatory T cells in long-lasting Graves disease. Germline V gene data show CDR1 as PRHDT and CDR2 as FYEKMQ (reference sequence). V was shortened by 5 bases and J by 5 bases, with 13 bases between the two germline ends. CDR3 length: 13 amino acids. Study outcomes and limitations: Relative to new patients (roughly 980), persistent patients exhibited greater sharing of public clonotypes (approximately 3,000). Segments TRBV28, TRBJ1-2 and TRBJ2-5 showed preferential usage in persistent disease.

Both iRepertoire HTBI primers and Arm-PCR of CDR3 regions were used to build the TCR beta libraries. TCRdb redid the calling of the multiplex PCR reads with MiXCR, one entry per CDR3 protein. The table lists roughly 500,000 distinct CDR3 sequences, around 21% of them singletons. This specimen was peripheral blood mononuclear cells (PBMCs), taken when the disease was refractory, from a patient treated with antithyroid drugs. The sequence was obtained from a female donor with Graves disease. V usage is TRBV13 and J usage is TRBJ2-7; unclear D gene. In nucleotides, the CDR3 is TGTGCCAGCAGCCCCAGCCGGAGTCACGAGCAGTACTTC. Encoded protein: CASSPSRSHEQYF.